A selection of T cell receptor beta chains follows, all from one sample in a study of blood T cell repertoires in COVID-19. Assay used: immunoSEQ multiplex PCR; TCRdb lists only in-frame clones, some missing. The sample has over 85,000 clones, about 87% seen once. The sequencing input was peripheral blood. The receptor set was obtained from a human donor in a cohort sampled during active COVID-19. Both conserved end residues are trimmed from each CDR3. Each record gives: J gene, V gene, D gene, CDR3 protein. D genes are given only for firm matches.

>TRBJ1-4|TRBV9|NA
ASSARGAIDEKLF
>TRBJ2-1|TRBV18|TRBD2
ASSPPGTRKTNEQF
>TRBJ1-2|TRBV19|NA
ASESPHRGNYGYT
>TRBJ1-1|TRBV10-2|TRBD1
ASRPLGQERTYTEAF
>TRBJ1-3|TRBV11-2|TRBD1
ASSPGTAGNTIY
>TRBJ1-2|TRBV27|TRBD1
ASRRDRGGYT
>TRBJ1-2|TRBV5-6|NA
ASSSGSYGYT
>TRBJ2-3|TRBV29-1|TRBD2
SVGKGTSGTDTQY
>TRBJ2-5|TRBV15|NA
ATSSGTGLETQY
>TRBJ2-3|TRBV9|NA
ASSVAAHGGTDTQY
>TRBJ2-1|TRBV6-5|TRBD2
ASSFSGSSYNEQF
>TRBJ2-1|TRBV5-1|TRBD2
ASRGSGSDEQF
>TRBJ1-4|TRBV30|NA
AWRWGGSEKLF
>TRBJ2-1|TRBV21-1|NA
ASSTRLVRGAFGEQF
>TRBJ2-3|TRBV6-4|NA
ASSEGSGSTDTQY
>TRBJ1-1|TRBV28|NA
ASSFQPSGTEAF
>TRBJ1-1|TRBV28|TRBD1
ASWTGELNTEAF
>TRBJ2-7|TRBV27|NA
ASSPTDGSEKGEQY
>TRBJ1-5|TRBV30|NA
AWSVGAPNQPQH
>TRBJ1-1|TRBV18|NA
ASSPRTSTVTNTEAF
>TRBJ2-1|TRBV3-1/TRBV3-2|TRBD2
ASSPKAGLAGDYSYNEQF
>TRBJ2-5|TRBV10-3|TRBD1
AISKQGAQETQY
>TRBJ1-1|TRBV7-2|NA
ASSLGGWNTEAF
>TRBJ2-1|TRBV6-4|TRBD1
ASLQGISYNEQF
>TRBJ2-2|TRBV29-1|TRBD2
SVGLAGVTGELF
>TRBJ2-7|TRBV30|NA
AWSGDLSASYEQY
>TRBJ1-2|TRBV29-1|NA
SVEGRGRGYT
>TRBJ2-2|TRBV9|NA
ASSVGPAGNTGELF
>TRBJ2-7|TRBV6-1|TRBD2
ASSGPSGRRRYEQY
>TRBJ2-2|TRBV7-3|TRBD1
ASSSQGEELF
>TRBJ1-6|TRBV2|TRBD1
ASHADRAGNSPLH